One T cell receptor (beta chain) is described in this entry. The clone's antigen remains unknown. Base qualities are not recorded, but no much larger clone differs from it by a single base. According to the study, the label for this sample's treatment or condition signals: live attenuated yellow fever vaccine strain. A standard Ficoll-Paque protocol was used to isolate PBMCs from peripheral blood. Dynabeads CD4 and CD8 positive selection kits were used to isolate CD4 and CD8 T-cell fractions. RNA was extracted with TriZol from bulk PBMCs, CD4 and CD8 fractions, and dextramer-positive and dextramer-negative fractions. Spanning cysteine to phenylalanine, the CDR3 consists of 15 amino acids. Only the CDR3 part of the read is kept: 45 bases, read in frame from the first base. The V and J ends are trimmed by 4 bases and 0 bases, leaving 16 bases between them. Reading the germline V gene (reference sequence) gives CDR1 DFQATT and CDR2 SNEGSKA.

This entry belongs to a study of T cells after yellow fever vaccination (dated by TCRdb to the late 2010s). Study-wide context: Libraries from fractions with low cell numbers were prepared with the SMART-Seq v4 Ultra Low Input RNA kit. Bulk TCR alpha and beta repertoires were sequenced longitudinally to track T-cell clones before and after primary and booster YFV17D yellow fever vaccination. Two healthy male donors made up the cohort, one aged 18 to 29 years and the other aged 30 to 40 years. Bulk PBMC replicates and cell subsets were isolated from blood drawn at multiple timepoints before and after both primary and secondary immunization.

The paper's findings and limits, for the study overall: Computational filtering was needed because FACS-sorted repertoires could contain abundant contaminating clonotypes from the bulk population. Most clones expanded after primary vaccination were re-detected after the booster (around 96% of CD4 and 88% of CD8), suggesting broad memory maintenance. The secondary T-cell response was weaker than the primary response but faster, peaking on day 5 instead of day 15. Only a couple of donors were included in the study, so the extent to which the findings can be generalized is limited. A small share of clonotypes was detected in both CD4 and CD8 compartments, with the overlap likely arising from convergent recombination.

Synthesis of TCR cDNA relied on 5'RACE template switching, a step that introduced a universal primer site along with unique molecular identifiers. Priming of cDNA synthesis was performed from both the TCR alpha and TCR beta constant segments. Library amplification involved two PCR steps, and the second step added sample barcodes and sequencing adapters. Libraries were sequenced on Illumina HiSeq 2500 (2x100 bp) or NovaSeq (2x150 bp). The study's own analysis went as follows. MIGEC was used to demultiplex reads and collapse the reads into UMI consensus sequences, and MiXCR was used for V(D)J alignment. Using edgeR on replicate PBMC samples, clonotypes were called vaccine-responding if FDR was below 0.01 and the log2 fold change was above 5 up to day 15. Bulk clonotypes were assigned CD4 or CD8 identity according to which sequenced CD4 or CD8 repertoire held them at higher abundance. Starting from the raw public reads, TCRdb applied fastp trimming at Q25, assembled clones with MiXCR and retained in-frame beta chains. Rows with a matching CDR3 protein are joined into one entry that keeps the most common DNA and genes. These V and J calls are TCRdb output, not the study's own analysis. In this sample the table shows around 250,000 distinct CDR3 sequences, about 7.1% of which occur a single time. The ten largest clones capture roughly 0.9% of the sample.

The chain is made from TRBV20-1 and TRBJ2-7, with the D gene not confidently named. The TCR originated in a man aged 30 to 39 who received the YFV17D yellow fever vaccine. The sequences come from CD4+ T cells sorted from PBMCs, collected 15 days after the yellow fever booster vaccination. The CDR3 has the sequence CSATPQRRSSYEQYF. The DNA reads TGCAGTGCTACCCCTCAGCGTAGGAGCTCCTACGAGCAGTACTTC.